These 6 T cell receptor beta chains originate from one sample sequenced in a study of cytomegalovirus exposure and HLA in healthy donors. Use of 60 Vbeta and 13 Jbeta primers characterized the PCR. Assay used: immunoSEQ multiplex PCR; TCRdb lists only in-frame clones, some missing. The sample yields over 110,000 clones, of which the top ten take up 0.96%. The sequenced material came from PBMCs. The receptors here all came from a male donor in good health and CMV-seronegative.

The CDR3 spells CAWSVQGRITEAFF. The DNA of the CDR3 is TGTGCCTGGAGTGTACAGGGACGCATCACTGAAGCTTTCTTT. The V call is TRBV30, the J call TRBJ1-1; weak D call: TRBD1 (6 bases). V was pared by 0 bases and J by 4 bases, with 12 bases between. Germline V CDR1 and CDR2: GTSNPN, SVGIG (reference sequence). This CDR3 is 14 amino acids long.

V and J are TRBV4-3 and TRBJ2-5; TRBD2 matches 8 bases. The V gene's germline CDR1 is LGHNA and CDR2 YSLEER. This CDR3 is built from 17 residues. Losses at the gene ends were 0 bases for V and 4 bases for J; bases not matched to a gene: 10. The DNA of the CDR3 is TGCGCCAGCAGCCAAGACACTCGGGGGACTAGTTCAGAGACCCAGTACTTC. Protein sequence: CASSQDTRGTSSETQYF.

This chain connects TRBV19 to TRBJ1-5, with D maybe TRBD1 (6 bases). The length of the CDR3 is 19 residues. The germline V and J ends were trimmed by 1 base and 0 bases, with 19 bases remaining between them. Per germline, CDR1 LNHDA and CDR2 SQIVND (reference sequence). The CDR3 spells CASSIARDIGLPSNQPQHF. The CDR3 coding sequence is TGTGCCAGTAGTATAGCCCGGGACATAGGACTCCCTAGCAATCAGCCCCAGCATTTT. The full variable domain, in which reference TRBV19 and TRBJ1-5 provide the parts outside the CDR3, is DGGITQSPKYLFRKEGQNVTLSCEQNLNHDAMYWYRQDPGQGLRLIYYSQIVNDFQKGDIAEGYSVSREKKESFPLTVTSAQKNPTAFYLCASSIARDIGLPSNQPQHFGDGTRLSIL.

The chain recombines TRBV10-3 with TRBJ1-2; no clear D. Per the germline V gene, CDR1 is ENHRY and CDR2 is SYGVKD. V was trimmed by 3 bases and J by 4 bases, leaving 15 bases between them. This CDR3 spans 15 amino acids. The chain's CDR3 is CAISEQRASPYGYTF. The CDR3 region has the DNA TGTGCCATCAGTGAACAGAGGGCGTCGCCCTATGGCTACACCTTC.

The chain links TRBV6-1 to TRBJ1-2; 8 bases map to TRBD1. The CDR3 consists of 14 residues. The ends lost 5 bases at V and 5 bases at J; junction bases unmatched: 7. Germline V CDR1 and CDR2: MNHNS, SASEGT. DNA of the CDR3: TGTGCCAGCAGTTGGACAGGGAATGGTTATGGCTACACCTTC. It translates to CASSWTGNGYGYTF.

The genes are TRBV4-1 and TRBJ2-3; 7 nucleotides agree with TRBD1. From germline, CDR1 is MGHRA and CDR2 YSYEKL. V shed 2 bases, J shed 2 bases, and the junction held 10 bases outside the gene matches. The CDR3 runs to 17 residues. The CDR3 bases are TGCGCCAGCAGCCAACTAGTAAGGGACAGCTACACAGATACGCAGTATTTT. Its translation: CASSQLVRDSYTDTQYF.